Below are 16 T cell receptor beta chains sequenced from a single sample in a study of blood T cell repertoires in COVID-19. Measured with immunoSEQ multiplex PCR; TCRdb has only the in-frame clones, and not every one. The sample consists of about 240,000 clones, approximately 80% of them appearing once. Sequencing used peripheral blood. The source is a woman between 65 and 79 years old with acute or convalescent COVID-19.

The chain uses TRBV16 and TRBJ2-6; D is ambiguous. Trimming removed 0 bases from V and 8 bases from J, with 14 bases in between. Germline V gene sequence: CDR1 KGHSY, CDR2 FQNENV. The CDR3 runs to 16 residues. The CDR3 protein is CASSQSQDQVPNVLTF. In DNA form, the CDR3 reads TGTGCCAGCAGCCAATCTCAGGATCAGGTGCCCAACGTCCTGACTTTC.

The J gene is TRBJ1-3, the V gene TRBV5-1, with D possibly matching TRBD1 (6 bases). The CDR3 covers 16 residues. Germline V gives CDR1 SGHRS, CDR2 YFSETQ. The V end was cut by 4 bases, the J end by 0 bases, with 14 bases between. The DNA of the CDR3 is TGCGCCAGCAGCGAACAGGGAAGCAACTCTGGAAACACCATATATTTT. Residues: CASSEQGSNSGNTIYF.

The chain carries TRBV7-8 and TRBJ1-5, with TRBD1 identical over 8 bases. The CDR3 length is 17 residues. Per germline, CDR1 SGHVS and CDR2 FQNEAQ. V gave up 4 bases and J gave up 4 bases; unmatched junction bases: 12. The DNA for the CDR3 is TGTGCCAGCAGCTCGCAGGGGGCGGGTATTATGAATCAGCCCCAGCATTTT. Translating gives CASSSQGAGIMNQPQHF.

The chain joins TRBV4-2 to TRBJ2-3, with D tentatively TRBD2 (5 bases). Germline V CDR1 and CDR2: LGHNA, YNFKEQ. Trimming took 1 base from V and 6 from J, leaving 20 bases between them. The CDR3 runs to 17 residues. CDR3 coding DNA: TGTGCCAGCAGCCAAGCTGTGGACTCTCGGTCCTACGATACGCAGTATTTT. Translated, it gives CASSQAVDSRSYDTQYF.

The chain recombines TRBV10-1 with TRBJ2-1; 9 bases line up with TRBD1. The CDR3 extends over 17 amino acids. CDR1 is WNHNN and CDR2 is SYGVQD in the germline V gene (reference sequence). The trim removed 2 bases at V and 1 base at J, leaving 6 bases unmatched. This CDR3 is CASSEGVGTGSYNEQFF. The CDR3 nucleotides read TGCGCCAGCAGTGAGGGGGTCGGGACAGGGTCCTACAATGAGCAGTTCTTC.

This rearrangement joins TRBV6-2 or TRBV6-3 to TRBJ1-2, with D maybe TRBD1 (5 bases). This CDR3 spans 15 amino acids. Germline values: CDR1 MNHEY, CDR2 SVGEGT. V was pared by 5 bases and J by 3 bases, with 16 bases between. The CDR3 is CASSKGVGDYYGYTF. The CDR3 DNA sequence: TGTGCCAGCAGTAAGGGCGTTGGGGACTACTATGGCTACACCTTC.

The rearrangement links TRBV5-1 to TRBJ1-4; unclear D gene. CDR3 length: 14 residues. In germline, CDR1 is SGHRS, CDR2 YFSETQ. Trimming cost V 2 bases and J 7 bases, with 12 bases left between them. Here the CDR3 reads CASSFQSGSEKLFF. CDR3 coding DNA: TGCGCCAGCAGCTTTCAATCGGGGAGTGAAAAACTGTTTTTT.

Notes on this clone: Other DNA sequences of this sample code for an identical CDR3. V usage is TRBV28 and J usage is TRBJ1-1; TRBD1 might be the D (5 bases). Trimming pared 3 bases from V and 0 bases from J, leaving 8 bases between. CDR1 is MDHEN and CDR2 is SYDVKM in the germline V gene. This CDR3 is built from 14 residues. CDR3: CASSFGTLNTEAFF. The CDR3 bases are TGTGCCAGCAGTTTTGGGACTCTGAACACTGAAGCTTTCTTT.

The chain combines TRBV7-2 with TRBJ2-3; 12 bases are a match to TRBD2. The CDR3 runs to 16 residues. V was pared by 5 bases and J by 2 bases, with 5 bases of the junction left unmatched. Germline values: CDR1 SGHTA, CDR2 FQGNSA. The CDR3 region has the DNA TGTGCCAGCAGCATCACTAGCGGGGGGCCCACAGATACGCAGTATTTT. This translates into CASSITSGGPTDTQYF.

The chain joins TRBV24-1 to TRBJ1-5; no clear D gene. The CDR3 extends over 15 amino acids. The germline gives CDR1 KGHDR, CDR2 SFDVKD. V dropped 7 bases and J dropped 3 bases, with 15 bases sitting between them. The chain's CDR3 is CATSPTSSANQPQHF. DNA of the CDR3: TGTGCCACCAGCCCCACGAGTAGTGCCAATCAGCCCCAGCATTTT.

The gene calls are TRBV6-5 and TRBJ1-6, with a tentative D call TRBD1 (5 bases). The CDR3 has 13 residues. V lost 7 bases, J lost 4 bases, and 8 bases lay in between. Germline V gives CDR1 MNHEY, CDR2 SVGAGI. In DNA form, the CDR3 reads TGTGCCAGCATCAGGGAATATAATTCACCCCTCCACTTT. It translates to CASIREYNSPLHF.

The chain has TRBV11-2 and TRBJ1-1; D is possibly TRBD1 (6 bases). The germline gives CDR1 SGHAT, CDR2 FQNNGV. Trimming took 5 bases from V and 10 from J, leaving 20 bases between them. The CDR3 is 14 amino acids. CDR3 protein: CASSPSEQGRRAFF. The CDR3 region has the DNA TGTGCCAGCAGCCCATCGGAACAGGGTCGCAGAGCTTTCTTT.

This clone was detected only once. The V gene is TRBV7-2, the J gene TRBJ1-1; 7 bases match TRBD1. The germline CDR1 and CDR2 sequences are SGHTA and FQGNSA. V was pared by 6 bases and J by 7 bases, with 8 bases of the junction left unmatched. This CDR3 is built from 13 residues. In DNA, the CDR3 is TGTGCCAGCAGGAATAGGGGGCTAGTTGAAGCTTTCTTT. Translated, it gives CASRNRGLVEAFF.

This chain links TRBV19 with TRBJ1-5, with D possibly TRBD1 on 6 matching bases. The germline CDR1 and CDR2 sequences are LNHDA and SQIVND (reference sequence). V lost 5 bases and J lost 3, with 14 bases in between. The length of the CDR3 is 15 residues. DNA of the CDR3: TGTGCCAGTAGTCGAGGCAGGGGCCCCAATCAGCCCCAGCATTTT. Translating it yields CASSRGRGPNQPQHF.

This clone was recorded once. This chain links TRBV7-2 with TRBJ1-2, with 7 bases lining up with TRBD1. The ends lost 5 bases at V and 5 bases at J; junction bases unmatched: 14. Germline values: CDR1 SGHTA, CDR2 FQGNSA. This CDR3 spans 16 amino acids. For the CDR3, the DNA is TGTGCCAGCAGCCCTCAGACAGGGAAAGGGGAGTATGGCTACACCTTC. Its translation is CASSPQTGKGEYGYTF.

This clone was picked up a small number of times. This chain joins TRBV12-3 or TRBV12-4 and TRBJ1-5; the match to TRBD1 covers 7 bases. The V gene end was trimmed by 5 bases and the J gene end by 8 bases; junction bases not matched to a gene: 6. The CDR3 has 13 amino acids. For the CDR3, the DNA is TGTGCCAGCAGTCGCGACAGGGTTGAGCCCCAGCATTTT. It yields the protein CASSRDRVEPQHF.